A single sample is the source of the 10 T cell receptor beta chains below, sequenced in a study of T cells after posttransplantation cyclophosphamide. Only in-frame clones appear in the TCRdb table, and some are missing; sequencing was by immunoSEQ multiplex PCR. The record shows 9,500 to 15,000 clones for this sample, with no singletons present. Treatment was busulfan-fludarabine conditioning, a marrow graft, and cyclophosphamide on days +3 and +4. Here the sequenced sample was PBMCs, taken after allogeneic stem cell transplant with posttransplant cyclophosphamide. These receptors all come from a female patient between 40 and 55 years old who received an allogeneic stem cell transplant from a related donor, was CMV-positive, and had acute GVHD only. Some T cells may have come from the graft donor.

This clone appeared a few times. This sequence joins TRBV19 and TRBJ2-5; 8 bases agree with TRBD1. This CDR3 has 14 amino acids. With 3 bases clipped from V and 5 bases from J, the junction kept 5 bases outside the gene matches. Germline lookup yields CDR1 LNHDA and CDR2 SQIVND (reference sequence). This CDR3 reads CASSISTGEETQYF. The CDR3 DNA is TGTGCCAGTAGTATCTCGACAGGGGAGGAGACCCAGTACTTC.

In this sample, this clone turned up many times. CDR3 in DNA: TGTGCCATCAGTGAGAGCGGGACTAGCGGCTACGAGCAGTACTTC. Translated: CAISESGTSGYEQYF. The rearrangement links TRBV10-3 to TRBJ2-7, with 11 bases lining up with TRBD2. With 2 bases clipped from V and 3 bases from J, the junction kept 3 bases outside the gene matches. Germline V gene sequence: CDR1 ENHRY, CDR2 SYGVKD. The CDR3 sequence is 15 residues long.

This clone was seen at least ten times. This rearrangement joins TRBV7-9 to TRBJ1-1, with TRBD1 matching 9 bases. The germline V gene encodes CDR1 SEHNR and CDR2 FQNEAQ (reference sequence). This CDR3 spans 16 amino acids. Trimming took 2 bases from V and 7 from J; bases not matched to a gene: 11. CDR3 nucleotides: TGTGCCAGCAGCTTACCCGGGACAGGGACAGGTATTGAAGCTTTCTTT. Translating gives CASSLPGTGTGIEAFF.

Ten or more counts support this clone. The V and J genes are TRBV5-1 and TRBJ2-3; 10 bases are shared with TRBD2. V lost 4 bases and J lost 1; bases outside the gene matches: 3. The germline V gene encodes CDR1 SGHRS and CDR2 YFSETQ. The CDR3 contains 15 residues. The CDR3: CASSGLAGGTDTQYF. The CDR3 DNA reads TGCGCCAGCAGCGGCCTAGCGGGGGGCACAGATACGCAGTATTTT.

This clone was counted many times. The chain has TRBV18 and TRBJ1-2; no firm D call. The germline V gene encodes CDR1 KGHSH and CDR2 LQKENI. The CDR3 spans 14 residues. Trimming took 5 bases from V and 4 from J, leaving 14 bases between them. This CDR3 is CASSSGGSFYGYTF. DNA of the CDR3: TGTGCCAGCTCAAGCGGAGGCTCATTCTATGGCTACACCTTC.

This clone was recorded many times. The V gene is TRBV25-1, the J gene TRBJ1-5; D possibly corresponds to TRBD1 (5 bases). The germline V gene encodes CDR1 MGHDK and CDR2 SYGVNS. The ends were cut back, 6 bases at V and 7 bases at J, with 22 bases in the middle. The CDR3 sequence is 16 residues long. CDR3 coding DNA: TGTGCCAGCAGCGGAATGGAGGGACCTCTATCCCAGCCCCAGCATTTT. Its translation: CASSGMEGPLSQPQHF.

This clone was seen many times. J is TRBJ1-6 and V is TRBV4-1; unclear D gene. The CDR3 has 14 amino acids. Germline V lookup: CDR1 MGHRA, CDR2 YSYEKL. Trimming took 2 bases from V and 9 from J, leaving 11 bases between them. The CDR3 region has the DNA TGCGCCAGCAGCCAAACCAGGTTGCTTTCACCCCTCCACTTT. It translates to CASSQTRLLSPLHF.

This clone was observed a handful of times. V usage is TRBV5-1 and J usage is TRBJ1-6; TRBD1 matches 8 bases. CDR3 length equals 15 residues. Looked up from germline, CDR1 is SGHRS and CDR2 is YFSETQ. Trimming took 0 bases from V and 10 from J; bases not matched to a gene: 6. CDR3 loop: CASSLGGQGRSPLHF. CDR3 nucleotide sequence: TGCGCCAGCAGCTTGGGCGGACAGGGACGGTCACCCCTCCACTTT.

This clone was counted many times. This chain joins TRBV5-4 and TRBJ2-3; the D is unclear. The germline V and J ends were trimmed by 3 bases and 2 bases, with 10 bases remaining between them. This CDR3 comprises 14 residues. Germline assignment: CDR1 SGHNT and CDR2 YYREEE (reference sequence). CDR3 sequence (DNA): TGTGCCAGCAGCTCCCTAGACCCCACAGATACGCAGTATTTT. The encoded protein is CASSSLDPTDTQYF.

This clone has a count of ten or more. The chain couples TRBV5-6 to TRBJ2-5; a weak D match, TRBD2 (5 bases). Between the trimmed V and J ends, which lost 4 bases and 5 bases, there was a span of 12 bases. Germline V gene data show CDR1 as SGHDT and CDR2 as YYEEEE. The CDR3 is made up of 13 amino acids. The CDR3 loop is CASSPPWEETQYF. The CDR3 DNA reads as TGTGCCAGCAGCCCCCCCTGGGAGGAGACCCAGTACTTC.